This is a list of T cell receptor beta chains from one sample in a study of T cells expressing NK-cell markers. From the 5' RACE reads, TCRdb lists one entry per CDR3 protein and no DNA. The table gives 300,000 to 500,000 distinct CDR3 sequences; the top ten clones make up around 11% of it. The sample taken for sequencing was blood T cells: a sorted CD56 or NKG2C T cell subset, CD4+ or CD8+ T cells, or bulk PBMC T cells (not recorded which). The receptors originated from a woman in her 50s in good health. The CDR3 runs from the conserved cysteine through the conserved F or W.

J gene: TRBJ2-1; V gene: TRBV24-1; CDR3 protein: CATRGTGGNEQFF
J gene: TRBJ2-1; V gene: TRBV5-1; CDR3 protein: CASSTQRNEQFF
J gene: TRBJ2-2; V gene: TRBV27; CDR3 protein: CASSALAGGTGELFF
J gene: TRBJ1-1; V gene: TRBV6-1; CDR3 protein: CASSGGGGTTFF
J gene: TRBJ2-1; V gene: TRBV27; CDR3 protein: CASRVPGLAGANEQFF
J gene: TRBJ1-5; V gene: TRBV4-1; CDR3 protein: CASSHSPGTPGASQPQHF
J gene: TRBJ2-6; V gene: TRBV20-1; CDR3 protein: CSASGETGRANVLTF
J gene: TRBJ2-5; V gene: TRBV10-1; CDR3 protein: CASSAGETGAETQYF
J gene: TRBJ2-3; V gene: TRBV30; CDR3 protein: CAWSPGAGTDTQYF
J gene: TRBJ1-1; V gene: TRBV12-3/TRBV12-4; CDR3 protein: CASSPVRGSNTEAFF
J gene: TRBJ1-2; V gene: TRBV24-1; CDR3 protein: CATSDRQGRNYGYTF
J gene: TRBJ2-5; V gene: TRBV15; CDR3 protein: CATSLGTGVTETQYF
J gene: TRBJ2-7; V gene: TRBV27; CDR3 protein: CASSLGAAGGGNEQYF
J gene: TRBJ2-7; V gene: TRBV29-1; CDR3 protein: CSVVGPLNYEQYF
J gene: TRBJ2-2; V gene: TRBV30; CDR3 protein: CAWIQGGLTGELFF
J gene: TRBJ1-2; V gene: TRBV12-3/TRBV12-4; CDR3 protein: CASRPGQSNYGYTF
J gene: TRBJ2-5; V gene: TRBV12-3/TRBV12-4; CDR3 protein: CASSLIQGRRETQYF